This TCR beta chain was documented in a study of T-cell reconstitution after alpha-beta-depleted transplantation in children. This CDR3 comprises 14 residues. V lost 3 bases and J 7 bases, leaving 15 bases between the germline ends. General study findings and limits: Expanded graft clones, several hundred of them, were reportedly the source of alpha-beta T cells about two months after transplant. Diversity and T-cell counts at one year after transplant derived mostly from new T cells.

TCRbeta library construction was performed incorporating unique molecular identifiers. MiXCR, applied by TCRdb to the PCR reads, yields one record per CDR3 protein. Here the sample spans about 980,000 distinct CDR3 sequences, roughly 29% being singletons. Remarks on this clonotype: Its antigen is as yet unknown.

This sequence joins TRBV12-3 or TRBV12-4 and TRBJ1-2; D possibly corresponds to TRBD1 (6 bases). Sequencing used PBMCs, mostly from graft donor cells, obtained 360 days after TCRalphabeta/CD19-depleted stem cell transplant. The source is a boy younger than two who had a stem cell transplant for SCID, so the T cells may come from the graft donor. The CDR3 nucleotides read TGTGCCAGCAGTTTGGGGTGGGGGGCCCTTGGCTACACCTTC. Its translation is CASSLGWGALGYTF.